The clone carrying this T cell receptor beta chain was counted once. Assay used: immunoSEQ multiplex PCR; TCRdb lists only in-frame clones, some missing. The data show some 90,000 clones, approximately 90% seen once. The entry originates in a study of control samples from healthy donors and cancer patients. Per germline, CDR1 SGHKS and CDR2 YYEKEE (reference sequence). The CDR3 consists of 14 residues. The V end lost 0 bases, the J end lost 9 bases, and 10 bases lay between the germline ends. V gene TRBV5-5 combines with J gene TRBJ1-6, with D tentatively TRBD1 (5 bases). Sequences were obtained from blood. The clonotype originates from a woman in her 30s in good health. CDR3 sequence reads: CASSLAQGGSPLHF. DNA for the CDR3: TGTGCCAGCAGCTTGGCTCAGGGTGGTTCACCCCTCCACTTT.